This TCR beta chain emerged from a study of blood T cell repertoires in COVID-19. Study overall: Sample material is recorded as cDNA or gDNA derived from T cells, B-cell-depleted T cells, or PBMCs.

Only one count was recorded for this clone. Losses at the gene ends were 4 bases for V and 2 bases for J; bases not matched to a gene: 12. Germline lookup yields CDR1 SGHDT and CDR2 YYEEEE. This CDR3 has 17 residues. Methods used by the authors: Counts of nucleated cells, estimated from reference gene primer amplification, were obtained. Generated by immunoSEQ multiplex PCR, the TCRdb table keeps only in-frame clones and is missing some. That table is the source of V, J and clone size, and D and trimming were worked out from the DNA. Of about 64,000 clones in the sample, roughly 80% are singletons; the top ten hold 14%.

This sequence joins TRBV5-6 and TRBJ2-3; 8 positions match TRBD2. The sequenced material came from peripheral blood. The source of this sequence is a man aged 55-75 years with COVID-19, enrolled during active disease. The DNA for the CDR3 is TGTGCCAGCAGCCCTCCCTTACGGGAGGGACACACAGATACGCAGTATTTT. This translates into CASSPPLREGHTDTQYF.